This TCR beta chain was sequenced during a study of human T cells and chemical hapten exposure. Time point noted: patch test 3, about 24 weeks after DPC sensitization. Described treatment: therapeutic diphenylcyclopropenone sensitization with weekly scalp DPC. Individual cDNA molecules each carried unique molecular identifiers attached by the library. Using its own MiXCR run on the RACE reads, TCRdb lists one record per CDR3 protein. The top ten clones hold roughly 2.3% of a sample with 150,000 to 200,000 distinct CDR3 sequences, about 25% of them seen once. The CDR3 contains 13 residues. CDR1 is SGHDT, CDR2 YYEEEE, per germline. V shed 4 bases and J shed 5 bases, with 9 bases lying between them.

The clonotype comes from a woman aged 35 to 49 with alopecia areata. Some clones in this sample may be carry-over from other donors' samples. The chain uses TRBV5-6 and TRBJ2-2; D unclear. The sequenced sample was whole blood, obtained in connection with sensitization to the hapten diphenylcyclopropenone (DPC). CDR3 DNA sequence: TGTGCCAGCAGCCCCCAGACTACCGGGGAGCTGTTTTTT. This sequence encodes CASSPQTTGELFF.